These 15 T cell receptor beta chains originate from one sample sequenced in a study of T cell responses to AZD1222 COVID-19 vaccine. Here immunoSEQ multiplex PCR was the method, and the copy in TCRdb shows in-frame clones only, minus some. The table lists 150,000 or so clones, approximately 93% of them singletons. This specimen was peripheral blood, taken on day 0 of AZD1222 vaccination. The receptors were gathered from an adult in good health.

The chain carries TRBV19 and TRBJ1-2, with 7 bases that match TRBD1. Germline-derived CDR1 and CDR2 are LNHDA and SQIVND (reference sequence). V lost 3 bases to trimming and J lost 4 bases; unmatched junction nucleotides: 5. This CDR3 spans 14 amino acids. The CDR3 DNA sequence: TGTGCCAGTAGTATGGGGGCAGGGGGCTATGGCTACACCTTC. Residues: CASSMGAGGYGYTF. The complete variable domain, with remaining parts taken from reference TRBV19 and TRBJ1-2, reads DGGITQSPKYLFRKEGQNVTLSCEQNLNHDAMYWYRQDPGQGLRLIYYSQIVNDFQKGDIAEGYSVSREKKESFPLTVTSAQKNPTAFYLCASSMGAGGYGYTFGSGTRLTVV.

This chain links TRBV9 with TRBJ2-3, with 7 bases matching TRBD1. Per germline, CDR1 SGDLS and CDR2 YYNGEE. The CDR3 contains 17 residues. Trimming took 0 bases from V and 5 from J; bases not matched to a gene: 12. The CDR3 DNA reads TGTGCCAGCAGCGTAGGCCCTATACAGGGGCAGGGAGATACGCAGTATTTT. Its protein is CASSVGPIQGQGDTQYF.

The V call is TRBV6-1, the J call TRBJ1-5; tentatively, D is TRBD1 (6 bases). The germline gives CDR1 MNHNS, CDR2 SASEGT. V was shortened by 5 bases and J by 0 bases, with 8 bases between the two germline ends. CDR3 length: 14 residues. CDR3 amino acids: CASSPGHSNQPQHF. CDR3 bases: TGTGCCAGCAGTCCGGGACATAGCAATCAGCCCCAGCATTTT.

The chain is built from TRBV13 and TRBJ1-1; D gene ambiguous. V lost 0 bases and J 3 bases, leaving 5 bases between the germline ends. Germline values: CDR1 PRHDT, CDR2 FYEKMQ (reference sequence). The CDR3 spans 13 residues. The CDR3 bases are TGTGCCAGCAGCTTAGGACGGCACACTGAAGCTTTCTTT. This gives the protein CASSLGRHTEAFF.

Notes on this clone: One end of the junction fails to match germline, which may point to a read error. The gene calls are TRBV12-3 or TRBV12-4 and TRBJ2-3; 9 bases are shared with TRBD2. The CDR3 has 12 residues. Here the CDR3 reads CASTLAGAYKGF. In DNA form, the CDR3 reads TGTGCCAGCACCTTAGCGGGGGCATACAAAGGCTTT.

The V gene is TRBV2, the J gene TRBJ1-6; TRBD1 matches at 8 bases. Germline CDR1 is SNHLY and CDR2 is FYNNEI. V lost 5 bases and J lost 7; bases outside the gene matches: 10. The CDR3 extends over 16 amino acids. CDR3 nucleotides: TGTGCCAGCAGTTCTAATTGGGACAGGAGAAATTCACCCCTCCACTTT. Residues: CASSSNWDRRNSPLHF.

The rearrangement joins TRBV6-2 or TRBV6-3 to TRBJ2-2, with a tentative D call TRBD2 (6 bases). Germline CDR1 reads MNHEY; CDR2 reads SVGEGT. The V and J ends lost 3 bases and 5 bases respectively, with 16 bases between them. This CDR3 is built from 16 residues. The CDR3 protein is CASSYPGASLTGELFF. The CDR3 DNA is TGTGCCAGCAGTTATCCGGGAGCCAGTCTAACCGGGGAGCTGTTTTTT.

This sequence joins TRBV7-9 and TRBJ1-6; TRBD1 might be the D (6 bases). This CDR3 contains 13 residues. The V gene's germline CDR1 is SEHNR and CDR2 FQNEAQ (reference sequence). Trimming shortened V by 6 bases and J by 8 bases, and 11 bases separated the two germline ends. The CDR3 sequence is CASSAQGDSPLHF. The CDR3 DNA is TGTGCCAGCAGTGCACAGGGAGATTCACCCCTCCACTTT.

J is TRBJ1-3 and V is TRBV11-2, with 7 bases that match TRBD1. Germline loops: CDR1 SGHAT, CDR2 FQNNGV. This CDR3 has 16 amino acids. The V and J ends lost 3 bases and 0 bases, in that order; junction bases with no gene match: 5. CDR3 residues: CASSFGGQNSGNTIYF. In nucleotides, the CDR3 is TGTGCCAGCAGCTTTGGGGGACAGAACTCTGGAAACACCATATATTTT.

The V call is TRBV28, the J call TRBJ1-2; TRBD1 matches at 7 bases. CDR1 is MDHEN, CDR2 SYDVKM, per germline. The CDR3 consists of 14 residues. The ends lost 7 bases at V and 4 bases at J; junction bases unmatched: 9. CDR3 region: CASKTQQGLYGYTF. The CDR3 DNA follows: TGTGCCAGCAAGACCCAACAGGGGCTCTATGGCTACACCTTC.

The chain uses TRBV18 and TRBJ2-7, with TRBD1 matching 8 bases. The ends lost 4 bases at V and 2 bases at J; junction bases unmatched: 4. Germline CDR1 and CDR2: KGHSH and LQKENI. The CDR3 has 14 amino acids. The DNA for the CDR3 is TGTGCCAGCTCACAGGGACAGGAAGCCTACGAGCAGTACTTC. Translated, it gives CASSQGQEAYEQYF.

The gene calls are TRBV11-3 and TRBJ2-3; maybe TRBD1 (6 bases). This CDR3 has 14 amino acids. V was cut by 4 bases and J by 2 bases, with 10 bases left in between. Germline CDR1 SGHNT, CDR2 YENEEA. This CDR3 reads CASSSRGTTDTQYF. In nucleotides, the CDR3 is TGTGCCAGCAGCTCCAGGGGCACCACAGATACGCAGTATTTT.

The chain is built from TRBV5-4 and TRBJ2-5; TRBD2 matches 8 bases. The CDR3 has 16 residues. Per the germline V gene, CDR1 is SGHNT and CDR2 is YYREEE (reference sequence). V dropped 1 base and J dropped 5; count of bases not matched to a gene: 10. CDR3 sequence: CASSLLTGGIIETQYF. In DNA, the CDR3 is TGTGCCAGCAGCTTGCTGACGGGGGGGATAATCGAGACCCAGTACTTC.

The chain uses TRBV11-3 and TRBJ2-1; D not resolved. The CDR3 extends over 16 amino acids. The germline CDR1 and CDR2 sequences are SGHNT and YENEEA. V lost 2 bases and J 0 bases, leaving 11 bases between the germline ends. CDR3 in DNA: TGTGCCAGCAGCTTAAGGAGCACCAGCTCCTACAATGAGCAGTTCTTC. Translating it yields CASSLRSTSSYNEQFF.

The chain employs TRBV2 and TRBJ2-5; the match to TRBD1 covers 7 bases. Per the germline V gene, CDR1 is SNHLY and CDR2 is FYNNEI. The trim removed 6 bases at V and 2 bases at J, leaving 9 bases unmatched. This CDR3 has 15 amino acids. The CDR3 region is CASSRTGSRQETQYF. In DNA form, the CDR3 reads TGTGCCAGCAGCAGGACAGGAAGTCGGCAAGAGACCCAGTACTTC.